The 27 T cell receptor beta chains presented below share a single source sample, sequenced in a study of blood T cell repertoires in COVID-19. Data came from immunoSEQ multiplex PCR; TCRdb stores just in-frame clones and leaves some out. The sample comprises tens of thousands of clones, approximately 89% of which are singletons, and roughly 15% rests with the top ten. Sequencing was done on a sample of peripheral blood. Every receptor here comes from a human donor in a cohort sampled during active COVID-19.

The V gene is TRBV20-1, the J gene TRBJ1-2; no firm D call. The CDR3 length is 11 residues. Deletions cut 5 bases from V and 8 bases from J, with 12 bases between. Germline V gene sequence: CDR1 DFQATT, CDR2 SNEGSKA (reference sequence). The CDR3 DNA reads TGCAGTGCTCCCACAGCGGACGGCTACACCTTC. This codes for CSAPTADGYTF.

The chain carries TRBV19 and TRBJ2-5, with 7 nucleotides matching TRBD1. Germline CDR1 is LNHDA and CDR2 is SQIVND (reference sequence). CDR3 size: 13 residues. V shed 5 bases and J 5 bases; nucleotides not matched to a gene: 5. CDR3 loop: CASSEGAHETQYF. DNA of the CDR3: TGTGCCAGTAGTGAGGGGGCGCACGAGACCCAGTACTTC.

This clone appeared once. The chain combines TRBV7-9 with TRBJ2-7, with 7 bases aligning to TRBD1. V lost 5 bases to trimming and J lost 2 bases; unmatched junction nucleotides: 9. This CDR3 spans 15 amino acids. Germline values: CDR1 SEHNR, CDR2 FQNEAQ (reference sequence). In nucleotides, the CDR3 is TGTGCCAGCAGCAAAGGGGGACAGATAACCTACGAGCAGTACTTC. It specifies CASSKGGQITYEQYF.

The V gene is TRBV18, the J gene TRBJ1-4; no definite D call. The CDR3 length is 13 residues. In germline, CDR1 is KGHSH, CDR2 LQKENI. The ends were cut back, 3 bases at V and 4 bases at J, with 6 bases in the middle. DNA for the CDR3: TGTGCCAGCTCACCGGGGAGTAATGAAAAACTGTTTTTT. Residues: CASSPGSNEKLFF.

This clone turned up a few times. The rearrangement uses TRBV14 and TRBJ1-6, with D possibly matching TRBD1 (6 bases). The CDR3 length is 17 residues. V lost 0 bases and J 9 bases, leaving 18 bases between the germline ends. Germline loops: CDR1 SGHDN, CDR2 FVKESK. CDR3 loop: CASSQDARPGTISPLHF. Written as DNA, the CDR3 is TGTGCCAGCAGCCAAGACGCCCGGCCCGGGACAATTTCACCCCTCCACTTT.

The rearrangement links TRBV5-1 to TRBJ1-1; possible D gene TRBD1, 5 bases. Looked up from germline, CDR1 is SGHRS and CDR2 is YFSETQ. This CDR3 comprises 14 residues. Trimming cost V 0 bases and J 3 bases, with 9 bases left between them. This chain's CDR3 is CASSLGGRDTEAFF. CDR3 nucleotides: TGCGCCAGCAGCTTGGGCGGCAGGGACACTGAAGCTTTCTTT.

J is TRBJ2-3 and V is TRBV7-3; TRBD2 matches at 15 bases. Germline CDR1 is SGHTA and CDR2 is FQGTGA. The CDR3 length is 19 residues. V dropped 4 bases and J dropped 9; count of bases not matched to a gene: 17. The CDR3 nucleotides read TGTGCCAGCAGCTCTCCCCCTGGACTAGCGGGGGGGACACGCTTGACGCAGTATTTT. Its translation is CASSSPPGLAGGTRLTQYF.

This chain joins TRBV6-5 and TRBJ1-2; 9 bases line up with TRBD1. The V gene end was trimmed by 2 bases and the J gene end by 8 bases; junction bases not matched to a gene: 3. The CDR3 contains 13 residues. Germline V gives CDR1 MNHEY, CDR2 SVGAGI. This chain's CDR3 is CASSYGTGLGYTF. In nucleotides, the CDR3 is TGTGCCAGCAGTTACGGGACAGGGCTAGGCTACACCTTC.

V gene TRBV14 combines with J gene TRBJ2-1, with D possibly being TRBD1 (6 bases). Between the trimmed V and J ends, which lost 0 bases and 5 bases, there was a span of 11 bases. Germline assignment: CDR1 SGHDN and CDR2 FVKESK. The CDR3 totals 15 residues. Here the CDR3 reads CASSQEGGVHNEQFF. The CDR3 DNA sequence: TGTGCCAGCAGCCAAGAAGGGGGAGTCCACAATGAGCAGTTCTTC.

This clone was observed once. The junction shows a germline mismatch at one end, possibly a read error. The chain recombines TRBV7-7 with TRBJ2-5, with D possibly matching TRBD2 (6 bases). Germline CDR1 is SSHAT and CDR2 is FNYEAQ (reference sequence). This CDR3 is built from 12 residues. CDR3 region: CASSSPEGTQYF. CDR3 DNA sequence: TGTGCTAGCAGCTCGCCGGAGGGGACCCAGTACTTC.

The chain employs TRBV5-6 and TRBJ2-3; no firm D call. CDR1 is SGHDT and CDR2 is YYEEEE in the germline V gene. The CDR3 has 17 residues. V lost 3 bases, J lost 4 bases, and 21 bases lay in between. The CDR3 coding sequence is TGTGCCAGCAGCTCCCCCACGTTAGCAGTGGTGCCAGATACGCAGTATTTT. Its translation is CASSSPTLAVVPDTQYF.

In this sample, this clone turned up once. This chain links TRBV30 with TRBJ1-1; no clear D gene. Germline V gene sequence: CDR1 GTSNPN, CDR2 SVGIG (reference sequence). V lost 0 bases, J lost 1 base, and 6 bases lay in between. The CDR3 is made up of 13 amino acids. The CDR3 sequence: CAWSVRRNTEAFF. The CDR3 DNA sequence: TGTGCCTGGAGTGTACGCAGGAACACTGAAGCTTTCTTT.

This chain joins TRBV4-3 and TRBJ2-5; D unresolved. This CDR3 has 15 residues. Per germline, CDR1 LGHNA and CDR2 YSLEER. V lost 0 bases to trimming and J lost 1 base, with 9 bases between them. The CDR3 region is CASSQDQWAQETQYF. The CDR3 DNA sequence: TGCGCCAGCAGCCAAGATCAGTGGGCCCAAGAGACCCAGTACTTC.

This rearrangement joins TRBV10-2 to TRBJ2-7; D may be TRBD1 (6 bases). Germline loops: CDR1 WSHSY, CDR2 SAAADI. V was cut by 11 bases and J by 5 bases, with 22 bases left in between. The length of the CDR3 is 14 residues. The CDR3 bases are TGCGCCTCAATACGGGACACCGGAGCGGACGAGCAGTACTTC. Translation gives CASIRDTGADEQYF.

The V call is TRBV18, the J call TRBJ2-7, with 7 bases lining up with TRBD1. V lost 2 bases to trimming and J lost 3 bases; unmatched junction nucleotides: 7. Germline CDR1 and CDR2: KGHSH and LQKENI. The CDR3 has 15 amino acids. The CDR3 here is CASSPGQGVIYEQYF. Written as DNA, the CDR3 is TGTGCCAGCTCACCAGGGCAGGGGGTAATCTACGAGCAGTACTTC.

This clone was detected once. This chain joins TRBV9 and TRBJ2-7; 7 bases align to TRBD2. Trimming removed 4 bases from V and 7 bases from J; junction bases left unmatched: 14. From germline, CDR1 is SGDLS and CDR2 YYNGEE. The CDR3 sequence is 15 residues long. CDR3 sequence: CASSFRRASGGEQYF. CDR3 sequence (DNA): TGTGCCAGCAGCTTCAGACGGGCCTCCGGGGGGGAGCAGTACTTC.

The chain recombines TRBV7-6 with TRBJ2-3; TRBD1 matches 10 bases. Germline V gene lookup returns CDR1 SGHVS and CDR2 FNYEAQ. This CDR3 comprises 16 residues. V dropped 3 bases and J dropped 2; count of bases not matched to a gene: 5. The CDR3 here is CASSLGQGSNTDTQYF. As DNA, the CDR3 is TGTGCCAGCAGCTTGGGACAGGGGAGTAACACAGATACGCAGTATTTT.

V gene TRBV4-3 combines with J gene TRBJ2-1; D call uncertain. Trimming took 4 bases from V and 4 from J, leaving 8 bases between them. Germline values: CDR1 LGHNA, CDR2 YSLEER. The CDR3 is made up of 13 amino acids. The CDR3 nucleotides read TGCGCCAGCAGCCGCGACAAGTACAATGAGCAGTTCTTC. Amino acid sequence: CASSRDKYNEQFF.

V gene TRBV28 combines with J gene TRBJ2-3; TRBD2 matches at 11 bases. In germline, CDR1 is MDHEN, CDR2 SYDVKM. With 7 bases clipped from V and 4 bases from J, the junction kept 10 bases outside the gene matches. The CDR3 loop spans 16 amino acids. CDR3: CASKKRLAGGPDTQYF. The CDR3 region has the DNA TGTGCCAGCAAAAAGCGGCTAGCGGGGGGACCAGATACGCAGTATTTT. Full variable domain (remainder filled in from reference TRBV28 and TRBJ2-3): DVKVTQSSRYLVKRTGEKVFLECVQDMDHENMFWYRQDPGLGLRLIYFSYDVKMKEKGDIPEGYSVSREKKERFSLILESASTNQTSMYLCASKKRLAGGPDTQYFGPGTRLTVL.

The chain uses TRBV30 and TRBJ2-3, with TRBD1 matching over 7 bases. The ends lost 2 bases at V and 5 bases at J; junction bases unmatched: 7. Looked up from germline, CDR1 is GTSNPN and CDR2 is SVGIG (reference sequence). This CDR3 has 14 residues. DNA for the CDR3: TGTGCCTGGAGTAAAGGGGGCCCCCAAGATACGCAGTATTTT. Its translation is CAWSKGGPQDTQYF. Supplemented by reference TRBV30 and TRBJ2-3, the full variable domain reads SQTIHQWPATLVQPVGSPLSLECTVEGTSNPNLYWYRQAAGRGLQLLFYSVGIGQISSEVPQNLSASRPQDRQFILSSKKLLLSDSGFYLCAWSKGGPQDTQYFGPGTRLTVL.

The chain is built from TRBV9 and TRBJ2-1; 9 bases map to TRBD2. The germline gives CDR1 SGDLS, CDR2 YYNGEE. With V trimmed by 4 bases and J by 6 bases, 14 bases remained unmatched. The CDR3 spans 17 residues. The chain's CDR3 is CASSPRPTSGHINEQFF. The CDR3, as DNA: TGTGCCAGCAGCCCCCGTCCGACTAGCGGTCACATCAATGAGCAGTTCTTC. Full variable domain (rest looked up from reference TRBV9 and TRBJ2-1): DSGVTQTPKHLITATGQRVTLRCSPRSGDLSVYWYQQSLDQGLQFLIQYYNGEERAKGNILERFSAQQFPDLHSELNLSSLELGDSALYFCASSPRPTSGHINEQFFGPGTRLTVL.

The chain links TRBV4-2 to TRBJ1-4; D possibly corresponds to TRBD1 (6 bases). The CDR3 length is 16 residues. The V gene's germline CDR1 is LGHNA and CDR2 YNFKEQ. V gave up 0 bases and J gave up 3 bases, with 11 bases separating them. CDR3 amino acids: CASSQDLQGSNEKLFF. Written as DNA, the CDR3 is TGTGCCAGCAGCCAAGATCTTCAGGGGTCTAATGAAAAACTGTTTTTT.

This chain links TRBV7-2 with TRBJ2-2; TRBD2 matches 11 bases. Germline V CDR1 and CDR2: SGHTA, FQGNSA. The V segment lost 4 bases and the J segment 4 bases; nucleotides outside the gene matches: 5. CDR3 length equals 16 residues. The CDR3 reads CASSSLAGALTGELFF. The CDR3 region has the DNA TGTGCCAGCAGCTCACTAGCGGGGGCCCTCACCGGGGAGCTGTTTTTT.

CDR3 in amino acids: CASSRQRGAGNEQFF. In nucleotides, the CDR3 is TGTGCCAGCAGCCGACAGCGGGGGGCCGGAAATGAGCAGTTCTTC. The rearrangement joins TRBV3-1 (or the pseudogene TRBV3-2) to TRBJ2-1; 9 nucleotides align to TRBD2. From germline, CDR1 is LGHDT and CDR2 YNNKEL (reference sequence). The CDR3 consists of 15 residues. V lost 4 bases to trimming and J lost 7 bases; unmatched junction nucleotides: 8.

V usage is TRBV9 and J usage is TRBJ2-3; TRBD2 matches 10 bases. Germline lookup yields CDR1 SGDLS and CDR2 YYNGEE. This CDR3 is 16 amino acids long. The V and J ends lost 4 bases and 4 bases, in that order; junction bases with no gene match: 9. CDR3 bases: TGTGCCAGCAGCCACCGTAGCGGGGGGATCGCAGATACGCAGTATTTT. Its protein is CASSHRSGGIADTQYF.

This clone was recorded once. The chain couples TRBV5-4 to TRBJ2-7, with TRBD1 matching over 9 bases. The germline V gene has CDR1 SGHNT and CDR2 YYREEE (reference sequence). CDR3 length: 15 residues. V was clipped by 4 bases and J by 2 bases; unmatched bases: 7. CDR3 DNA: TGTGCCAGCAGCGGAGGACAGGGGTCGGCCTACGAGCAGTACTTC. Translation: CASSGGQGSAYEQYF.

This clone came up a few times. The rearrangement links TRBV11-2 to TRBJ2-5, with TRBD2 as a possible D gene (5 bases). Trimming shortened V by 5 bases and J by 3 bases, and 16 bases separated the two germline ends. The CDR3 is 15 residues long. From germline, CDR1 is SGHAT and CDR2 FQNNGV. As DNA, the CDR3 is TGTGCCAGCAGCGAAAGTTTTAGAGCGGAAGAGACCCAGTACTTC. It is translated as CASSESFRAEETQYF.